This is a list of T cell receptor beta chains from one sample in a study of T cells in localized non-small cell lung cancer. The data were produced by immunoSEQ multiplex PCR, yet TCRdb's version contains in-frame clones alone and is incomplete. Here the sample spans roughly 21,000 clones, over 75% being singletons. Sequences were derived from peripheral blood mononuclear cells, sampled before any cancer treatment. These receptor sequences come from a male donor aged 60 or over with stage II lung adenocarcinoma. CDR3s include the opening cysteine and the closing phenylalanine or tryptophan. Each record gives: CDR3 DNA, CDR3 protein, V gene, J gene, D gene. A D gene is named only where the DNA matches it firmly.

CDR3 DNA: TGTGCCAGCAGCTTTAGGGCGGCTAACTATGGCTACACCTTC
CDR3 protein: CASSFRAANYGYTF
V gene: TRBV7-9
J gene: TRBJ1-2
D gene: .

CDR3 DNA: TGCGCCAGCAGCCTCGATCCTAGCGGGAGGGGTGAGCAGTACTTC
CDR3 protein: CASSLDPSGRGEQYF
V gene: TRBV4-1
J gene: TRBJ2-7
D gene: TRBD2

CDR3 DNA: TGTGCCAGAGACGGTGCTGTTTTT
CDR3 protein: CARDGAVF
V gene: TRBV6-5
J gene: TRBJ2-2
D gene: .

CDR3 DNA: TGTGCCAGCAGAGAGGAGGAGGGCCAGGGTGAGCAGTTCTTC
CDR3 protein: CASREEEGQGEQFF
V gene: TRBV6-4
J gene: TRBJ2-1
D gene: .

CDR3 DNA: TGTGCCAGCAGCATGCAGCCGGGACAGGTTAACGAGCAGTACTTC
CDR3 protein: CASSMQPGQVNEQYF
V gene: TRBV5-4
J gene: TRBJ2-7
D gene: TRBD1

CDR3 DNA: TGCGCCAGCAGCTTCAACTCGGGACTAAGCACAGATACGCAGTATTTT
CDR3 protein: CASSFNSGLSTDTQYF
V gene: TRBV4-1
J gene: TRBJ2-3
D gene: TRBD2

CDR3 DNA: TGTGCCAGCAGCTTACAGGGGGCTCCATATCAGCCCCAGCATTTT
CDR3 protein: CASSLQGAPYQPQHF
V gene: TRBV6-1
J gene: TRBJ1-5
D gene: TRBD1

CDR3 DNA: TGCAGCGTTGAAGGGAGGGGCTCTAACTATGGCTACACCTTC
CDR3 protein: CSVEGRGSNYGYTF
V gene: TRBV29-1
J gene: TRBJ1-2
D gene: .

CDR3 DNA: TGTGCCAGCAGTACTTTTATGGGACAGCAGATTAATGAAAAACTGTTTTTT
CDR3 protein: CASSTFMGQQINEKLFF
V gene: TRBV28
J gene: TRBJ1-4
D gene: TRBD1

CDR3 DNA: TGTGCCAGCAGCCCTTTAAGCCGGGACTACTACAATGAGCAGTTCTTC
CDR3 protein: CASSPLSRDYYNEQFF
V gene: TRBV14
J gene: TRBJ2-1
D gene: TRBD2

CDR3 DNA: TGTGCCAGCAGCAATGAGACTAGGATCTGTGAGCAGTTCTTC
CDR3 protein: CASSNETRICEQFF
V gene: TRBV21-1
J gene: TRBJ2-1
D gene: .

CDR3 DNA: TGCGCCAGCAGCTTGGGCCCCGGACAGGGAGTATCCTATGGCTACACCTTC
CDR3 protein: CASSLGPGQGVSYGYTF
V gene: TRBV5-1
J gene: TRBJ1-2
D gene: TRBD1

CDR3 DNA: TGTGCCAGTAGTATAACCGGGGGACAGACAAGCAATCAGCCCCAGCATTTT
CDR3 protein: CASSITGGQTSNQPQHF
V gene: TRBV19
J gene: TRBJ1-5
D gene: TRBD1

CDR3 DNA: TGTGCCATCAGTGGGGCCCCACATGGAGATAGCAATCAGCCCCAGCATTTT
CDR3 protein: CAISGAPHGDSNQPQHF
V gene: TRBV10-3
J gene: TRBJ1-5
D gene: .